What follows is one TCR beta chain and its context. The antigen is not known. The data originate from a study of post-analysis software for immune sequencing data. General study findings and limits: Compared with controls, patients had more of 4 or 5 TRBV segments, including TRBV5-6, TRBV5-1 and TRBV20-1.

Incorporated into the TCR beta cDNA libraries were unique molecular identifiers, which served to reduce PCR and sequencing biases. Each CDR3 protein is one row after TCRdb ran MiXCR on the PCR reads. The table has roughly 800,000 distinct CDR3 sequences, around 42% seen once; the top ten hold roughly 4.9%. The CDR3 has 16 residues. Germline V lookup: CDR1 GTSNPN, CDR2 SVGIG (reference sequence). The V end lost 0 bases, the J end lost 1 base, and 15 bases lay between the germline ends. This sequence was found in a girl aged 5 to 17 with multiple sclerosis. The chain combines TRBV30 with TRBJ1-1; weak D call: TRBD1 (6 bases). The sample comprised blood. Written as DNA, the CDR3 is TGTGCCTGGAGTGTAATAGGGCGACAGGCGAACACTGAAGCTTTCTTT. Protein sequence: CAWSVIGRQANTEAFF.